Listed below are T cell receptor beta chains from one sample, sequenced in a study of T cells expressing NK-cell markers. TCRdb reprocessed the 5' RACE reads, with one entry per CDR3 protein and no DNA. The sample spans 300,000 or so distinct CDR3 sequences; the ten largest clones claim more than 3.5%. Sequenced: blood T cells: a sorted CD56 or NKG2C T cell subset, CD4+ or CD8+ T cells, or bulk PBMC T cells (not recorded which). The origin of the receptors is a woman between 18 and 70 years old in good health. Each CDR3 is given with its conserved first and last residue.

J gene | V gene | CDR3 protein
TRBJ2-3 | TRBV7-2 | CASSLGGQGRDTQYF
TRBJ2-3 | TRBV5-1 | CASSLARSGGTSTDTQYF
TRBJ2-2 | TRBV6-2/TRBV6-3 | CASSYVADNTGELFF
TRBJ2-3 | TRBV14 | CASSRQGGYTQYF
TRBJ1-4 | TRBV4-1 | CASSQDKVPALDEKLFF
TRBJ2-5 | TRBV5-5 | CASSSIVSDGVGTQYF
TRBJ1-4 | TRBV7-8 | CASSALGVEKLFF
TRBJ2-5 | TRBV6-4 | CASRPAAVQETQYF
TRBJ2-7 | TRBV5-1 | CASSTLDSSSSYEQYF
TRBJ1-1 | TRBV7-8 | CASRAPPEAFF
TRBJ2-1 | TRBV29-1 | CSVELQLVGEQFF
TRBJ1-1 | TRBV2 | CASSAYAGRNTEAFF
TRBJ2-3 | TRBV7-2 | CASSFEGVSTDTQYF
TRBJ1-2 | TRBV5-1 | CASSLGVAASGYTF
TRBJ2-5 | TRBV11-3 | CASSLVGVQGETQYF
TRBJ2-1 | TRBV7-3 | CASSLQGEQFF
TRBJ2-7 | TRBV29-1 | CSVDLRTSGRTTYEQYF
TRBJ2-1 | TRBV20-1 | CSAKPGLALYNEQFF
TRBJ2-5 | TRBV27 | CASSDYSRETQYF
TRBJ2-7 | TRBV3-1 | CASSQVSEQYF
TRBJ1-1 | TRBV18 | CASSRGQGNTEAFF
TRBJ2-5 | TRBV12-3/TRBV12-4 | CASSQRAQETQYF
TRBJ1-4 | TRBV3-1 | CASSQEIRTGYRKLFF
TRBJ1-2 | TRBV6-1 | CASSLRDRGRYTF
TRBJ1-1 | TRBV7-9 | CASSVEKGRAEAFF
TRBJ2-3 | TRBV19 | CASSIPSGGDTQYF
TRBJ2-7 | TRBV5-1 | CASSRLAEPTYEQYF
TRBJ2-3 | TRBV12-3/TRBV12-4 | CASSFIVGGSDTQYF
TRBJ2-5 | TRBV20-1 | CSARDGAGTVQETQYF
TRBJ1-6 | TRBV5-6 | CASSLVGDLHF
TRBJ2-3 | TRBV11-2 | CASSLDPAGGRDTQYF
TRBJ2-3 | TRBV7-2 | CASSLAAGVRTDTQYF
TRBJ2-3 | TRBV20-1 | CSAIKTRGPDTQYF
TRBJ2-6 | TRBV6-4 | CASSPRALGSGANVLTF
TRBJ2-1 | TRBV11-2 | CASSFLRTAYNEQFF
TRBJ2-3 | TRBV20-1 | CSARFTTDTQYF
TRBJ1-1 | TRBV14 | CASSQGWQGRGTEAFF
TRBJ2-5 | TRBV4-1 | CASSHGRLAGHQETQYF
TRBJ1-3 | TRBV7-2 | CASSPLLGSGNTIYF